The clone carrying this T cell receptor beta chain was picked up one time. It was during active infection that Seattle patients were enrolled and then longitudinally followed. This record comes from a study of blood T cell repertoires in COVID-19. Whole-study context: Samples came from the United States, Italy and Spain, spanning acute and convalescent COVID-19. PBMCs, B-cell-depleted T cells, or T cells were the source of the cDNA or gDNA that made up the material.

V was cut by 3 bases and J by 0 bases, with 12 bases left in between. This CDR3 has 17 amino acids. Germline V lookup: CDR1 LNHDA, CDR2 SQIVND (reference sequence). How the authors handled the data: Quantification of nucleated cells was approximated via reference gene primer amplification. This table comes from immunoSEQ multiplex PCR, and its TCRdb copy is limited to in-frame clones, with some not included. V and J calls and clone size follow that table, whereas D and trimming were derived from the DNA. Of about 96,000 clones in the sample, 70% to 90% were seen once. Sequenced input: peripheral blood. V and J are TRBV19 and TRBJ2-6; D unclear. The TCR originated in a human donor with COVID-19, enrolled during active disease. The donor label of this sample is uncertain. CDR3 region: CASSIGQANSGANVLTF. As DNA, the CDR3 is TGTGCCAGTAGTATCGGTCAGGCGAACTCTGGGGCCAACGTCCTGACTTTC.